The rows below give T cell receptor beta chains drawn from one sample of a study of blood T cell repertoires in COVID-19. Produced via immunoSEQ multiplex PCR; TCRdb's table is partial and in-frame only. This table has some 250,000 clones, roughly 86% appearing once. The source material was peripheral blood. The receptor source for this set is a woman in her thirties with acute or convalescent COVID-19. Both conserved end residues are trimmed from each CDR3.

TRBV6-5,TRBJ2-5,ASSYSGRPGETQY
TRBV7-8,TRBJ2-7,ASSSTGAGDYEQY
TRBV7-2,TRBJ2-1,ASSSPLGGAPYNEQF
TRBV30,TRBJ2-2,AWSTGVELF
TRBV6-1,TRBJ2-1,ASSDRLAGDRSLRGF
TRBV25-1,TRBJ1-6,ASSERGQGSYNSPLH
TRBV19,TRBJ2-1,ASSMVPLSAALGNEQF
TRBV9,TRBJ2-1,ASSVSGTSTKGQF
TRBV6-2/TRBV6-3,TRBJ2-3,ASSYIPRLAGVIDTQY
TRBV13,TRBJ2-7,ASSSLAGGVRTEQY